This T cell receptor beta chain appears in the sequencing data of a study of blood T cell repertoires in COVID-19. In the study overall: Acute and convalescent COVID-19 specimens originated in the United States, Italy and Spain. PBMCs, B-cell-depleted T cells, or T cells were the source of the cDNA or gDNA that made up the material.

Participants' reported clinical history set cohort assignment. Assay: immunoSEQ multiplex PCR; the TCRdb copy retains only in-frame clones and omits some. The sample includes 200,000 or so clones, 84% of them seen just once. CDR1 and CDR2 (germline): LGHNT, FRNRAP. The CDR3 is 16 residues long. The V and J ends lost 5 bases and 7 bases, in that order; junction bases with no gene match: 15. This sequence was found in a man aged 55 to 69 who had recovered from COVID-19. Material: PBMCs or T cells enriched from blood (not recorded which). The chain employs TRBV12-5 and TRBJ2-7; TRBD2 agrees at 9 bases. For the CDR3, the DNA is TGTGCTAGTGGTCCACCGCGGGGGGGCCCGGGGGGTGAGCAGTACTTC. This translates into CASGPPRGGPGGEQYF.